The sequence of this T cell receptor (beta chain) was determined in a study of Ad26.COV2.S vaccination and SARS-CoV-2 variants (dated by TCRdb to the early 2020s). Notes on the research overall: Vaccine-arm donors came from COV1001, a multicentre, randomized, double-blind, placebo-controlled phase I-IIa trial of Ad26.COV2.S in healthy adults. Ad26.COV2.S was given intramuscularly at 5x10^10 or 1x10^11 viral particles, as a single shot or as two shots 56 days apart. The specificity and breadth of SARS-CoV-2-reactive T cell receptors after Ad26.COV2.S vaccination were assessed by TCRbeta repertoire sequencing. A total of 32 samples were included in the TCR-sequenced set, comprising 19 Ad26.COV2.S vaccine recipients, 5 placebo recipients and 8 SARS-CoV-2 convalescent individuals. Trial participants were randomized into five groups of five, in which low-dose or high-dose Ad26.COV2.S was given once or twice, or placebo was given on both occasions. Throughout the experiments and outcome assessment, investigators stayed blinded to trial group allocation. What the study reported, not specific to this receptor: Comparable non-spike TCR breadth was observed between vaccine and placebo recipients, consistent with only spike being contained in the vaccine. After vaccination, spike-specific CD8+ and CD4+ T cell responses were reported to show substantial breadth. It was noted by the authors that total T cell responses may have been underestimated by the TCR breadth and depth analyses. Spike-specific TCR breadth was higher in Ad26.COV2.S recipients than in placebo recipients (P = 0.0014). The study was not powered for comparison of responses between vaccine doses or regimens.

This sample's treatment or condition label indicates: 15 to 20 received Ad26.COV2.S at low or high dose, single or two shots; roughly five received placebo; per-sample allocation not given. For vaccine and placebo recipients, the sequenced repertoires came from samples collected on day 63 after the first injection. Cohort 1b enrolled 20 to 30 adults aged 18-55 years at a single site in Boston, USA, between 29 July and 7 August 2020. As a vaccine, Ad26.COV2.S was a replication-incompetent adenovirus type 26 vector that expressed a prefusion-stabilized SARS-CoV-2 spike protein derived from the original Wuhan strain. A word on this clone: It lacks a known antigen. Base qualities are not provided; no much larger clone lies one nucleotide away.

The immunoSEQ Assay was the method used to sequence TCRbeta CDR3 regions. After extraction, genomic DNA underwent amplification by bias-controlled multiplex PCR, followed by high-throughput sequencing. Concerning the study's data processing: To quantify the absolute abundance of every unique TCRbeta CDR3 region, sequences were collapsed and filtered. T cell fraction was estimated by normalizing TCRbeta template counts to usable DNA, with usable DNA measured through amplification of reference genes found in all nucleated cells. Repertoire TCRs were annotated as SARS-CoV-2-specific by exact matching of V gene, CDR3 amino acid sequence and J gene to a known reactive TCR set. MIRA supplied the reference SARS-CoV-2 TCR set, which was filtered for enrichment in COVID-19-positive ImmuneCODE repertoires so that public or cross-reactive TCRs were removed. Based on the MIRA antigens, annotated TCRs were further analysed at the level of specific ORF or position within ORF. Breadth was defined as the number of annotated unique rearrangements divided by the total number of unique productive rearrangements, and depth was defined as the summed frequency of the annotated unique rearrangements. TCR breadth was compared between groups using two-sided Wilcoxon rank-sum tests. Held by TCRdb, this immuneACCESS table contains in-frame sequences only and omits some clones. Under half of the omission traces to an unresolved V gene where checked; the cause of the rest is unknown. That table gives V, J and clone size, and the DNA gave D and trimming. This sample holds 330,000 or so clones; around 90% were observed only once. Around 5% of the sample belongs to the ten largest clones.

V lost 8 bases and J lost 1 base; the stretch between them is 14 bases long. CDR3 length: 14 amino acids, cysteine to phenylalanine. The DNA shown is the 42-base CDR3, in frame from base 1. The germline V gene (reference sequence) gives CDR1 as MNHEY and CDR2 as SMNVEV. The V gene is TRBV27 and the J gene is TRBJ1-2; the best D guess is TRBD1, with 5 bases matching. The receptor's source is a person aged 18-60 years who received the Ad26.COV2.S COVID-19 vaccine or a placebo. The source material was peripheral blood, sampled in a trial of Ad26.COV2.S vaccine versus placebo. CDR3 region: CASSPGGFNYGYTF. The nucleotides read TGTGCCAGCTCCCCGGGGGGATTTAACTATGGCTACACCTTC.